The entry that follows covers one T cell receptor beta chain sequence. There is no known antigen for this receptor. No base qualities exist here, and no much larger clone lies one base off it. To demonstrate the VDJtools post-analysis software, the study profiled TCR beta repertoires from the peripheral blood of about 13 young patients with multiple sclerosis. The multiple sclerosis patients were children and adolescents ranging in age from about 6 to 16 years. The source of the sample is a study of post-analysis software for immune sequencing data (dated by TCRdb to about 2015). General notes on the study: Recorded disease courses included relapsing-remitting, secondary progressive and progressive-relapsing multiple sclerosis, with some patients lacking subtype annotation. Patient repertoires were compared against some twelve previously published healthy control repertoires from donors aged roughly 6 to 28 years. A subset of samples was prepared in parallel using single-end sample barcoding, then pooled and co-amplified after Illumina adapter ligation. Study-level results and caveats: Multiple sclerosis patients had significantly lower normalized Chao1 diversity than controls, a result that suggests substantial peripheral T-cell clonal expansion. When samples were clustered directly using the F measure, samples prepared in the same batch co-clustered strongly, which prompted a batch-effect correction. Significantly higher frequencies in patients than in controls were found for several TRBV segments, including TRBV5-6, TRBV5-1 and TRBV20-1. The multiple sclerosis patient group was slightly younger than the control group.

The library relied on PCR. TCRdb records Illumina HiSeq 2500 as the sequencer. Unique molecular identifiers were incorporated into TCR beta cDNA libraries to reduce PCR and sequencing biases. Per 1 to 10 million input T cells, approximately 500,000 cDNA molecules were obtained, such that each molecule approximated one T cell. The same protocol used for the earlier healthy control dataset was applied to prepare and sequence the patient libraries. Within a given batch, samples were prepared together, multiplexed and sequenced on the same HiSeq lane. The original methods were these. MIGEC handled the raw barcoded reads, throwing out single-read molecular identifier groups before consensus assembly and CDR3 extraction. VDJtools was used for post-analysis of the clonotype tables, with diversity normalized by down-sampling every dataset to the smallest sample size. Repertoire overlap clustering matched CDR3 amino acid but not nucleotide sequences to correct batch-related cross-sample contamination. TCRdb reprocessing: public reads trimmed at Q25 with fastp, clones called with MiXCR, in-frame beta chains kept. Rows are combined by CDR3 protein, so each entry shows the most common genes and DNA. The authors' filters were not applied to this entry. This sample has approximately 350,000 distinct CDR3 sequences in its table, and approximately 33% of those were observed once. The top ten clones comprise roughly 13% of the sample.

Here V drops 2 bases and J drops 0 bases, and the junction holds 8 bases not matched to any gene. Reading from cysteine to phenylalanine, the CDR3 counts 18 amino acids. Only the CDR3 DNA is retained, 54 bases long and in frame from the first base. Taken from the germline V gene, the CDR1 and CDR2 loops are MGHRA and YSYEKL. What was sequenced was blood. The clonotype was recovered from a girl aged 10-17 years with multiple sclerosis. In this chain, TRBV4-1 is recombined with TRBJ2-1, and TRBD2 aligns with 9 junction nucleotides. The CDR3 sequence is CASSQLDMGLASYNEQFF. In nucleotides, the sequence is TGCGCCAGCAGCCAATTAGATATGGGACTAGCCTCCTACAATGAGCAGTTCTTC.